Listed here are 17 T cell receptor beta chains from one sample, sequenced in a study of blood T cells in healthy people across ages. A second PCR of about 7 to 11 cycles used a sample-barcoded 5' primer and a J-beta primer mix. TCRdb reprocessed the 5' RACE reads with MiXCR, giving one entry per CDR3 protein. Of hundreds of thousands of distinct CDR3 sequences listed, around 20% are singletons. Source material: blood. The source of these receptors is a man between 65 and 80 years old in good health.

This clonotype was detected only once. The chain is built from TRBV6-4 and TRBJ2-3; 7 positions match TRBD2. V dropped 10 bases and J dropped 2; count of bases not matched to a gene: 9. Germline lookup yields CDR1 MRHNA and CDR2 SNTAGT. The CDR3 is 14 residues long. CDR3: CANRSSGHTDTQYF. The CDR3 nucleotides are TGTGCCAACCGCTCTAGCGGACACACAGATACGCAGTATTTT.

A few counts support this clonotype. J is TRBJ1-1 and V is TRBV30, with D possibly being TRBD1 (5 bases). This CDR3 contains 15 residues. The V gene lost 1 base and the J gene lost 0 bases, with 12 bases spanning the gap. The germline V gene has CDR1 GTSNPN and CDR2 SVGIG (reference sequence). CDR3 in DNA: TGTGCCTGGAGTGGGGACCGACCCATGAACACTGAAGCTTTCTTT. This sequence encodes CAWSGDRPMNTEAFF.

This clonotype was seen more than once but under ten times. The chain carries TRBV15 and TRBJ1-3, with 7 bases lining up with TRBD1. The CDR3 loop spans 15 amino acids. Germline loops: CDR1 LNHNV, CDR2 YYDKDF (reference sequence). With 3 bases clipped from V and 4 bases from J, the junction kept 6 bases outside the gene matches. The CDR3 protein is CATSRDRLEGNTIYF. CDR3 DNA: TGTGCCACCAGCAGGGACAGGCTTGAGGGAAACACCATATATTTT.

The gene calls are TRBV20-1 and TRBJ2-7; TRBD2 matches at 7 bases. Germline V CDR1 and CDR2: DFQATT, SNEGSKA (reference sequence). The CDR3 loop spans 15 amino acids. The J segment lost 0 bases and the V segment lost 2 bases, leaving 7 bases of the junction unmatched. CDR3 amino acids: CSARPSSGSSYEQYF. The CDR3, as DNA: TGCAGTGCTAGACCATCTAGCGGCAGCTCCTACGAGCAGTACTTC.

The chain employs TRBV7-9 and TRBJ2-3; TRBD2 matches 9 bases. With 3 bases clipped from V and 5 bases from J, the junction kept 12 bases outside the gene matches. Germline V gene data show CDR1 as SEHNR and CDR2 as FQNEAQ (reference sequence). The CDR3 covers 17 residues. In DNA form, the CDR3 reads TGTGCCAGCAGCTTCCTACCGCTAGCGGGGAGGAGAGATACGCAGTATTTT. This sequence encodes CASSFLPLAGRRDTQYF.

This clonotype occurred many times. V usage is TRBV29-1 and J usage is TRBJ1-2; 10 bases are shared with TRBD1. CDR1 and CDR2 from the germline V gene are SQVTM and ANQGSEA. The CDR3 has 13 amino acids. V was pared by 2 bases and J by 5 bases, with 2 bases of the junction left unmatched. The CDR3 nucleotides are TGCAGCGTTGAACCGGGACAGGGGTATGGCTACACCTTC. Amino acids: CSVEPGQGYGYTF.

The J gene is TRBJ2-1, the V gene TRBV5-6, with D possibly called TRBD1 or TRBD2 (5 bases each). The CDR3 is made up of 14 amino acids. Germline V gene sequence: CDR1 SGHDT, CDR2 YYEEEE. V was clipped by 4 bases and J by 5 bases, with 13 bases between them. CDR3 sequence (DNA): TGTGCCAGCAGCGTCCCGGGGCTCAACAATGAGCAGTTCTTC. Translating gives CASSVPGLNNEQFF.

This clonotype was found a few times. The V call is TRBV20-1, the J call TRBJ2-1, with a tentative D call TRBD2 (6 bases). This CDR3 is built from 15 residues. V was pared by 0 bases and J by 5 bases, with 14 bases between. Germline loops: CDR1 DFQATT, CDR2 SNEGSKA (reference sequence). Here the CDR3 DNA reads TGCAGTGCTAGAGATGGGAGTAGGAGGGACAATGAGCAGTTCTTC. Protein: CSARDGSRRDNEQFF.

The chain carries TRBV3-1 and TRBJ2-3; a possible D gene is TRBD2 (5 bases). The CDR3 is made up of 15 amino acids. V dropped 0 bases and J dropped 2 bases, with 9 bases sitting between them. The V gene's germline CDR1 is LGHDT and CDR2 YNNKEL (reference sequence). CDR3 sequence reads: CASSQEWRITDTQYF. The CDR3, as DNA: TGTGCCAGCAGCCAAGAGTGGAGGATCACAGATACGCAGTATTTT.

The table lists this clonotype with a few counts. The chain uses TRBV2 and TRBJ2-5, with D unresolved. The J call is doubtful: the DNA matches TRBJ2-7 better. This CDR3 comprises 13 residues. Germline loops: CDR1 SNHLY, CDR2 FYNNEI. This CDR3 reads CASSEYIPYEQYF. DNA for the CDR3: TGTGCCAGCAGTGAGTACATTCCCTACGAGCAGTACTTC.

This chain joins TRBV20-1 and TRBJ2-3; D is uncertain. Germline V CDR1 and CDR2: DFQATT, SNEGSKA (reference sequence). The CDR3 covers 12 residues. V was shortened by 6 bases and J by 0 bases, with 7 bases between the two germline ends. CDR3 protein: CSAPESTDTQYF. The CDR3 bases are TGCAGTGCCCCTGAGAGCACAGATACGCAGTATTTT.

The genes are TRBV20-1 and TRBJ2-7; D is perhaps TRBD2 (5 bases). The CDR3 covers 13 residues. CDR1 and CDR2 from the germline V gene are DFQATT and SNEGSKA (reference sequence). V dropped 5 bases and J dropped 5 bases, with 16 bases sitting between them. CDR3: CSACPGVTNEQYF. The CDR3 coding sequence is TGCAGTGCTTGCCCCGGGGTAACGAACGAGCAGTACTTC.

The rearrangement uses TRBV24-1 and TRBJ2-5; 7 bases are shared with TRBD1. The germline gives CDR1 KGHDR, CDR2 SFDVKD. Trimming at V came to 4 bases and at J to 1 base, leaving 8 bases not matched to a gene. The CDR3 runs to 16 residues. CDR3 sequence: CATSDSRRTGQETQYF. The DNA for the CDR3 is TGTGCCACCAGTGACTCAAGAAGGACAGGCCAAGAGACCCAGTACTTC.

CDR3 sequence reads: CASSQSPWGTEAFF. The CDR3 DNA reads as TGCGCCAGCAGCCAGAGCCCTTGGGGCACTGAAGCTTTCTTT. The chain couples TRBV4-3 to TRBJ1-1; D gene uncertain. The CDR3 is made up of 14 amino acids. V was trimmed by 3 bases and J by 4 bases, leaving 12 bases between them. Germline lookup yields CDR1 LGHNA and CDR2 YSLEER.

This clonotype was detected many times. The chain carries TRBV29-1 and TRBJ2-1; 13 bases line up with TRBD2. This CDR3 has 15 amino acids. The V and J ends lost 5 bases and 2 bases, in that order; junction bases with no gene match: 3. Germline V CDR1 and CDR2: SQVTM, ANQGSEA. CDR3 sequence reads: CSVSGTSGTYNEQFF. The DNA of the CDR3 is TGCAGCGTTAGCGGGACTAGCGGGACCTACAATGAGCAGTTCTTC.

The genes are TRBV20-1 and TRBJ2-1, with 14 bases lining up with TRBD2. The CDR3 totals 18 residues. The V and J ends lost 3 bases and 1 base, in that order; junction bases with no gene match: 8. Germline lookup yields CDR1 DFQATT and CDR2 SNEGSKA (reference sequence). The CDR3 nucleotides read TGCAGTGCTAGCCCTGTGGGACTAGCGGGAGAGTCCTACAATGAGCAGTTCTTC. Encoded protein: CSASPVGLAGESYNEQFF.

This chain links TRBV29-1 with TRBJ2-1; D gene uncertain. The V end was cut by 1 base, the J end by 5 bases, with 3 bases between. Germline CDR1 is SQVTM and CDR2 is ANQGSEA. CDR3 length equals 11 residues. This CDR3 is CSVEGDNEQFF. In nucleotides, the CDR3 is TGCAGCGTTGAAGGGGACAATGAGCAGTTCTTC.